This TCR beta chain emerged from a study of CD8 T cells in ankylosing spondylitis. Study-wide results and caveats: There was reportedly significant enrichment of clones that were disease-linked in matched ankylosing spondylitis synovial fluid.

Trimming cost V 10 bases and J 0 bases, with 12 bases left between them. Germline V gene sequence: CDR1 SGHVS, CDR2 FQNEAQ. The CDR3 extends over 13 amino acids. Using quantitative 5'-RACE with molecular barcodes, the authors made TCR beta libraries. In TCRdb, the 5' RACE reads were re-called with MiXCR into one record per CDR3 protein. Of 250,000 to 400,000 distinct CDR3 sequences listed, more than 9% are singletons. On this clonotype itself: Its antigen is as yet unknown.

The receptor was isolated from a female donor with ankylosing spondylitis or in good health (not recorded which). The chain has TRBV7-8 and TRBJ1-1, with D unclear. Specimen: blood, either unsorted or a sorted T cell fraction (not recorded which). The CDR3 region is CAMAPGLNTEAFF. The CDR3 DNA reads TGTGCCATGGCCCCCGGACTGAACACTGAAGCTTTCTTT.